The following is a T cell receptor (beta chain) sequence with its context. In germline, CDR1 is MNHNS, CDR2 SASEGT. The CDR3 is 13 residues long. Trimming removed 5 bases from V and 1 base from J, with 5 bases in between. This record comes from a study of T cells in Graves' hyperthyroidism and ophthalmopathy. There were TCR beta CDR3 regions amplified from RNA transcripts. Initially, a first-round RT-PCR of the TCR CDR3 employed the HTBI primer set. TCRdb fed the multiplex PCR reads into MiXCR, producing one record per CDR3 protein. This sample has 550,000 to 800,000 distinct CDR3 sequences; 15% to 20% occur once, and the top ten carry 15% to 17%.

Source material: blood. This sequence was found in a man in his fifties or sixties with Graves' hyperthyroidism. V and J are TRBV6-1 and TRBJ2-2; D not certain. CDR3 nucleotide sequence: TGTGCCAGCAGTAAGAAGAACACCGGGGAGCTGTTTTTT. Translating it yields CASSKKNTGELFF.